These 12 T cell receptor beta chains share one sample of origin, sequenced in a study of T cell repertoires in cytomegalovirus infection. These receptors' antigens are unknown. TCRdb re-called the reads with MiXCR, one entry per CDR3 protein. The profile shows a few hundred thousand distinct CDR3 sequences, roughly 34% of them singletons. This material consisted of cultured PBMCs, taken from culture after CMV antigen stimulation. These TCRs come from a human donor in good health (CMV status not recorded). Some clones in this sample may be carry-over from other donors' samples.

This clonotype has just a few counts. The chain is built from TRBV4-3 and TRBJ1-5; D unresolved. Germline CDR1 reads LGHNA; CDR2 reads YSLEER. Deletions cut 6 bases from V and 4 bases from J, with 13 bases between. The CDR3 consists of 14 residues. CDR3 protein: CASSLELGNQPQHF. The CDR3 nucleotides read TGCGCCAGCAGTCTTGAACTGGGGAATCAGCCCCAGCATTTT.

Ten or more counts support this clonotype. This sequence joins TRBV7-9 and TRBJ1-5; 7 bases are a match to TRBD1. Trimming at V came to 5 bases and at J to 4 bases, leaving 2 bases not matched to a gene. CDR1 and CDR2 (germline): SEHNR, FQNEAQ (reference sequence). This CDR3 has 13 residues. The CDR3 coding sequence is TGTGCCAGCAGCCCGGGACAGAATCAGCCCCAGCATTTT. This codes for CASSPGQNQPQHF.

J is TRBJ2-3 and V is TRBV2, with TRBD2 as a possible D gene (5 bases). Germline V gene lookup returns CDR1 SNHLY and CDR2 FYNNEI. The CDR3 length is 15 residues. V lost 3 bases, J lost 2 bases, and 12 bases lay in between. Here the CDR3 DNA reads TGTGCCAGCAGTGATCCCGGGGTGCCCACAGATACGCAGTATTTT. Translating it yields CASSDPGVPTDTQYF.

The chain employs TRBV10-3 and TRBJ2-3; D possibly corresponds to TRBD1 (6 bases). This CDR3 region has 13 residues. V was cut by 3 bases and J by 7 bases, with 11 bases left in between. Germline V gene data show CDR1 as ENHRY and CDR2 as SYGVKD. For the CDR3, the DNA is TGTGCCATCAGTGATCAGCAGGGGAATACGCAGTATTTT. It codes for CAISDQQGNTQYF.

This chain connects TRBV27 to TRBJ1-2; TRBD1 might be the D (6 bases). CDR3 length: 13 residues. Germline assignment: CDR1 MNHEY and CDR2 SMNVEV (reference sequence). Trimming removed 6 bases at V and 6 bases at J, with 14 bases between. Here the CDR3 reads CASRTTGKDGYTF. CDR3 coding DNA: TGTGCCAGCAGAACCACAGGGAAGGATGGCTACACCTTC.

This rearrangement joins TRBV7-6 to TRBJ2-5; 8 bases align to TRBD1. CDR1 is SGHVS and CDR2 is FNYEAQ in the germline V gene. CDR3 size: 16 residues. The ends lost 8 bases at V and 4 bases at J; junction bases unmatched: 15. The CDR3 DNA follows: TGTGCCAGCCGCCTTCATGGGACAGGTGCTGGAGAGACCCAGTACTTC. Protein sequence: CASRLHGTGAGETQYF.

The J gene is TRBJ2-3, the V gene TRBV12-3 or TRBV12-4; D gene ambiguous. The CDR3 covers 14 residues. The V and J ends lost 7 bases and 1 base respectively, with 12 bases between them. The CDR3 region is CASTYSLGTDTQYF. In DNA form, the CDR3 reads TGTGCCAGCACCTACTCCCTCGGCACAGATACGCAGTATTTT.

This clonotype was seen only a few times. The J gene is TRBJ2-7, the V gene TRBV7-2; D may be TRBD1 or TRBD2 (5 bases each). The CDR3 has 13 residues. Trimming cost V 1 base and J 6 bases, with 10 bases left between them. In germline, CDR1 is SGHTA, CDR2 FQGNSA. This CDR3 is CASSLVGGVEQYF. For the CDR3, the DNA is TGTGCCAGCAGCTTAGTTGGGGGAGTCGAGCAGTACTTC.

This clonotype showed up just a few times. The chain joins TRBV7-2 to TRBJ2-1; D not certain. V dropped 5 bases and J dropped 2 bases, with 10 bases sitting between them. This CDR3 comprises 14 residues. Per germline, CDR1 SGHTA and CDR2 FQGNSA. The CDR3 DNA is TGTGCCAGCAGCCCTCTGTCTCCCTACAATGAGCAGTTCTTC. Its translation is CASSPLSPYNEQFF.

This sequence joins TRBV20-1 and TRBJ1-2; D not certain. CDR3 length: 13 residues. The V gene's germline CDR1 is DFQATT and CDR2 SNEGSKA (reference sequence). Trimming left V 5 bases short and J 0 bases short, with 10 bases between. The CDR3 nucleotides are TGCAGTGCTCTGGAGGAGTCTAACTATGGCTACACCTTC. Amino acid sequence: CSALEESNYGYTF.

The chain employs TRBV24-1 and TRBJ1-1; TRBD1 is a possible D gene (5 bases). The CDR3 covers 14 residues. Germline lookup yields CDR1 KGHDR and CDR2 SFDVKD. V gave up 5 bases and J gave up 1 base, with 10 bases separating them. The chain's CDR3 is CATSVGGTNTEAFF. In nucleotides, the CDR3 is TGTGCCACCAGTGTGGGGGGGACGAACACTGAAGCTTTCTTT.

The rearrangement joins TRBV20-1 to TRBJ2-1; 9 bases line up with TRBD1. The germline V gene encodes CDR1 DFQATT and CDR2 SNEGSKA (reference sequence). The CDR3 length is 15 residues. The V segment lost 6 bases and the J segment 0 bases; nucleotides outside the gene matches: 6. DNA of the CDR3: TGCAGTGCGAATGACAGGGGGAGCTCCTACAATGAGCAGTTCTTC. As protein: CSANDRGSSYNEQFF.